A single T cell receptor (beta chain) is shown here with its context. This entry comes from a study of cytomegalovirus exposure and HLA in healthy donors. The CDR3 loop spans 16 amino acids. V lost 4 bases, J lost 4 bases, and 12 bases stayed unmatched. In germline, CDR1 is SGHDN, CDR2 FVKESK. Primers for the PCR totalled 60 Vbeta and 13 Jbeta. Profiled with immunoSEQ multiplex PCR; TCRdb holds only in-frame clones, not every one. The data contain 150,000 to 200,000 clones, about four fifths of them singletons. The V and J genes are TRBV14 and TRBJ1-2; 7 bases map to TRBD1. Sequencing was done on a sample of PBMCs. The clonotype comes from a woman between 25 and 40 years old in good health and CMV-seropositive. The CDR3 sequence is CASSPYRDRWFYGYTF. As DNA, the CDR3 is TGTGCCAGCAGCCCGTATCGGGACAGATGGTTCTATGGCTACACCTTC.